These T cell receptor beta chains were read from a single sample in a study of cytomegalovirus exposure and HLA in healthy donors. Profiled with immunoSEQ multiplex PCR; TCRdb holds only in-frame clones, not every one. This sample has 170,000 or so clones, with roughly three quarters found just once. The sequenced sample was PBMCs. Source of these receptors: a woman between 45 and 60 years old in good health and CMV-seropositive. Each CDR3 is given with its conserved first and last residue. Fields, in order: J gene, V gene, D gene, clone size, CDR3 protein, CDR3 DNA. The D gene is left open where the match is weak. The size entry is marked missing in some rows and otherwise reads once, few, many or a size class.

TRBJ1-2,TRBV7-6,TRBD1,-,CASSLDQGASGYTF,TGTGCCAGCAGCTTAGACCAGGGGGCGAGTGGCTACACCTTC
TRBJ1-4,TRBV7-8,-,-,CASSLMSFMSNEKLFF,TGTGCCAGCAGCTTAATGTCCTTTATGTCTAATGAAAAACTGTTTTTT
TRBJ1-2,TRBV25-1,-,few,CASSLVGSYSGYTF,TGTGCCAGCAGTCTTGTGGGCAGCTATTCAGGCTACACCTTC
TRBJ2-7,TRBV5-1,-,-,CASMAIRGSYEQYF,TGCGCCAGCATGGCCATCAGGGGCTCCTACGAGCAGTACTTC
TRBJ2-7,TRBV5-4,TRBD2,-,CASSSTGTSSYEQYF,TGTGCCAGCAGCTCGACCGGGACTAGTTCCTACGAGCAGTACTTC
TRBJ1-5,TRBV2,-,few,CASRGLYSNQPQHF,TGTGCCAGCAGGGGACTCTATAGCAATCAGCCCCAGCATTTT
TRBJ1-2,TRBV6-1,TRBD1,-,CASNLDRPYGYTF,TGTGCCAGCAATCTGGACAGGCCTTATGGCTACACCTTC
TRBJ1-5,TRBV6-1,-,-,CASREDSGENQPQHF,TGTGCCAGCAGAGAAGACTCAGGGGAAAATCAGCCCCAGCATTTT
TRBJ1-6,TRBV7-8,TRBD1,-,CASSPGTGTFYNSPLHF,TGTGCCAGCAGCCCGGGGACAGGGACATTCTATAATTCACCCCTCCACTTT
TRBJ1-2,TRBV9,TRBD1,-,CASRGNRGPLYGYTF,TGTGCCAGCAGAGGGAACAGGGGGCCTCTCTATGGCTACACCTTC
TRBJ1-5,TRBV7-8,-,few,CASSPRARTSNQPQHF,TGTGCCAGCAGCCCGAGAGCGCGCACTAGCAATCAGCCCCAGCATTTT
TRBJ1-5,TRBV6-5,-,-,CASSRRGNQPQHF,TGTGCCAGCAGCCGCCGAGGTAATCAGCCCCAGCATTTT
TRBJ2-2,TRBV7-7,-,-,CASSSGGAPGELFF,TGTGCCAGCAGCTCCGGGGGTGCGCCCGGGGAGCTGTTTTTT
TRBJ1-1,TRBV19,TRBD1,-,CASRDRGDAFF,TGTGCCAGTAGGGACAGGGGTGATGCTTTCTTT
TRBJ2-3,TRBV19,TRBD1,-,CASSLGQGMADTQYF,TGTGCCAGTAGCCTTGGACAGGGGATGGCAGATACGCAGTATTTT
TRBJ2-3,TRBV27,-,-,CASGAMGDTQYF,TGTGCCAGCGGGGCGATGGGAGATACGCAGTATTTT
TRBJ1-5,TRBV5-1,-,-,CASSLDNPGDQPQHF,TGCGCCAGCAGCTTGGACAACCCCGGGGATCAGCCCCAGCATTTT